The 15 T cell receptor beta chains below all came from one sample that was sequenced in a study of neurological immune-mediated disorders. TCRdb recomputed calls from the 5' RACE reads with MiXCR, one row per CDR3 protein. This table holds 45,000 or so distinct CDR3 sequences, around 6% found once. Sequencing was carried out using CD4+ T cells from blood. Receptors originate from a woman between 40 and 55 years old in good health.

This clonotype was observed at least ten times. The chain recombines TRBV11-2 with TRBJ2-3, with 9 bases fitting TRBD1. The CDR3 runs 16 residues. V was pared by 1 base and J by 5 bases, with 7 bases of the junction left unmatched. CDR1 and CDR2 from the germline V gene are SGHAT and FQNNGV. The CDR3 coding sequence is TGTGCCAGCAGCTTAGGCCCCACGACAGGGGGAGATACGCAGTATTTT. This sequence encodes CASSLGPTTGGDTQYF.

This clonotype was recorded at least ten times. The chain carries TRBV20-1 and TRBJ1-3; D gene unclear. Trimming stripped 5 bases from V and 0 bases from J, with 8 bases between. CDR3 size: 13 residues. The germline V gene has CDR1 DFQATT and CDR2 SNEGSKA (reference sequence). DNA for the CDR3: TGCAGTGCTCGGCTGTACTCTGGAAACACCATATATTTT. It specifies CSARLYSGNTIYF.

This clonotype showed up many times. The rearrangement links TRBV6-5 to TRBJ2-7; 9 nucleotides agree with TRBD1. Germline V CDR1 and CDR2: MNHEY, SVGAGI. This CDR3 contains 15 residues. V was clipped by 6 bases and J by 9 bases; unmatched bases: 15. This CDR3 reads CASSSWTGAHPRQYF. CDR3 sequence (DNA): TGTGCCAGCAGCTCATGGACAGGGGCACACCCAAGGCAGTACTTC.

There are many counts of this clonotype. The chain uses TRBV7-2 and TRBJ2-3; D tentatively fits TRBD1 or TRBD2 (6 bases each). The CDR3 contains 19 residues. Trimming took off 0 bases at V and 5 bases at J, with 24 bases between the two ends. Looked up from germline, CDR1 is SGHTA and CDR2 is FQGNSA. The CDR3 protein is CASSLAMPGEVSGRDTQYF. CDR3 DNA: TGTGCCAGCAGCTTAGCGATGCCAGGGGAGGTTTCGGGGCGAGATACGCAGTATTTT.

In this sample, this clonotype turned up many times. The rearrangement uses TRBV20-1 and TRBJ1-4; D is unclear. Between the trimmed V and J ends, which lost 2 bases and 5 bases, there was a span of 9 bases. CDR3 length: 13 residues. Per the germline V gene, CDR1 is DFQATT and CDR2 is SNEGSKA (reference sequence). The CDR3 is CSARRGLNEKLFF. CDR3 bases: TGCAGTGCTAGACGAGGTCTGAATGAAAAACTGTTTTTT.

There are many counts of this clonotype. The V gene is TRBV12-3 or TRBV12-4, the J gene TRBJ1-5; D is uncertain. CDR3 length: 14 amino acids. Trimming stripped 5 bases from V and 3 bases from J, with 11 bases between. CDR3 sequence (DNA): TGTGCCAGCAGTGCTGCGGACCTCAATCAGCCCCAGCATTTT. The encoded protein is CASSAADLNQPQHF.

This clonotype was found many times. The chain recombines TRBV28 with TRBJ2-7; D might be TRBD1 (6 bases). V dropped 3 bases and J dropped 6 bases, with 12 bases sitting between them. CDR1 MDHEN and CDR2 SYDVKM come from the germline V gene. This CDR3 spans 13 amino acids. The CDR3 reads CASSFRQGLEQYF. CDR3 nucleotides: TGTGCCAGCAGTTTTAGGCAGGGGCTCGAGCAGTACTTC. Combining the CDR3 with reference TRBV28 and TRBJ2-7 gives the whole variable domain DVKVTQSSRYLVKRTGEKVFLECVQDMDHENMFWYRQDPGLGLRLIYFSYDVKMKEKGDIPEGYSVSREKKERFSLILESASTNQTSMYLCASSFRQGLEQYFGPGTRLTVT.

This clonotype was detected many times. V and J are TRBV12-3 or TRBV12-4 and TRBJ2-5; 8 bases agree with TRBD1. V lost 8 bases to trimming and J lost 5 bases; unmatched junction nucleotides: 10. This CDR3 contains 14 residues. The CDR3 protein is CASSTETGEETQYF. CDR3 coding DNA: TGTGCCAGCTCCACCGAGACAGGGGAGGAGACCCAGTACTTC.

This clonotype was picked up many times. V gene TRBV6-5 combines with J gene TRBJ1-4; 7 bases are a match to TRBD1. With 5 bases clipped from V and 6 bases from J, the junction kept 6 bases outside the gene matches. The CDR3 has 14 amino acids. CDR1 is MNHEY, CDR2 SVGAGI, per germline. The DNA of the CDR3 is TGTGCCAGCAGTCTGGGGACAGTCGATGAAAAACTGTTTTTT. It specifies CASSLGTVDEKLFF.

This clonotype appeared many times. DNA for the CDR3: TGTGCCAGCAGCCCGACTGTTAATGAGCAGTTCTTC. This codes for CASSPTVNEQFF. The chain links TRBV7-2 to TRBJ2-1, with D hard to call. The CDR3 consists of 12 residues. Trimming cost V 5 bases and J 7 bases, with 9 bases left between them. CDR1 and CDR2 from the germline V gene are SGHTA and FQGNSA.

Many counts were recorded for this clonotype. The genes are TRBV6-2 or TRBV6-3 and TRBJ2-1; 11 bases map to TRBD2. CDR1 is MNHEY, CDR2 SVGEGT, per germline. V gave up 9 bases and J gave up 6 bases; unmatched junction bases: 7. There are 14 residues in the CDR3. The chain's CDR3 is CASLISGRANEQFF. The CDR3 nucleotides read TGTGCCAGTTTAATTAGCGGGAGGGCCAATGAGCAGTTCTTC.

This clonotype has at least ten counts. The CDR3 nucleotides read TGTGCCAGCAGCAACAGGGGGCTTGGAAACACCATATATTTT. Amino acid sequence: CASSNRGLGNTIYF. The V gene is TRBV3-1, the J gene TRBJ1-3; 9 bases match TRBD1. The CDR3 runs 14 residues. V gave up 5 bases and J gave up 3 bases; unmatched junction bases: 2. CDR1 and CDR2 (germline): LGHDT, YNNKEL (reference sequence).

This clonotype has a count of ten or more. The rearrangement joins TRBV5-6 to TRBJ1-1; tentatively, D is TRBD1 (6 bases). The CDR3 length is 16 residues. Germline-derived CDR1 and CDR2 are SGHDT and YYEEEE. Trimming removed 4 bases from V and 2 bases from J, with 18 bases in between. DNA for the CDR3: TGTGCCAGCAGCCGACGGATAGGACAGTCCAACACTGAAGCTTTCTTT. This encodes CASSRRIGQSNTEAFF.

This clonotype came up many times. V gene TRBV7-8 combines with J gene TRBJ2-5; no reliable D call. Trimming shortened V by 1 base and J by 3 bases, and 15 bases separated the two germline ends. Germline values: CDR1 SGHVS, CDR2 FQNEAQ. The CDR3 is made up of 16 amino acids. The CDR3 DNA is TGTGCCAGCAGCTTAGGCTTACTGGGTACGGAAGAGACCCAGTACTTC. This translates into CASSLGLLGTEETQYF.

This clonotype was detected ten times or more. This chain connects TRBV5-6 to TRBJ1-1; possibly TRBD1 for D (5 bases). CDR1 and CDR2 (germline): SGHDT, YYEEEE. The ends were cut back, 3 bases at V and 4 bases at J, with 16 bases in the middle. This CDR3 has 15 amino acids. CDR3 amino acids: CASSSFHTGGTEAFF. CDR3 DNA: TGTGCCAGCAGCTCCTTTCATACGGGGGGCACTGAAGCTTTCTTT.